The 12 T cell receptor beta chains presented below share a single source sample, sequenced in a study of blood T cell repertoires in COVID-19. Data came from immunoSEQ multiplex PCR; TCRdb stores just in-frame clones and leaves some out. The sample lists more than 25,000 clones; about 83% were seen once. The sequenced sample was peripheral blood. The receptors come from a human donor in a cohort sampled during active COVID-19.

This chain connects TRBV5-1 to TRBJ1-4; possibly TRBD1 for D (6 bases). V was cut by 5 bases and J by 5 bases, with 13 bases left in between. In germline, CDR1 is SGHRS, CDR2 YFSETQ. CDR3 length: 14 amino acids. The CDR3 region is CASSLQGSNEKLFF. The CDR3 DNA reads TGCGCCAGCAGTCTACAGGGTTCAAATGAAAAACTGTTTTTT.

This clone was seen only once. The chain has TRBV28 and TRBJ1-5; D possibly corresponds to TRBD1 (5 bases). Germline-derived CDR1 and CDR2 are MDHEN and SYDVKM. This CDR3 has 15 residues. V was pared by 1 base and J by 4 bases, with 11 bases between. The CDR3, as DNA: TGTGCCAGCAGTTTATTGGCAGGGTTTAATCAGCCCCAGCATTTT. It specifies CASSLLAGFNQPQHF. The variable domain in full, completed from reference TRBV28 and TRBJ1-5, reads DVKVTQSSRYLVKRTGEKVFLECVQDMDHENMFWYRQDPGLGLRLIYFSYDVKMKEKGDIPEGYSVSREKKERFSLILESASTNQTSMYLCASSLLAGFNQPQHFGDGTRLSIL.

In nucleotides, the CDR3 is TGTGCCAGCAGTTTAGTAGCGGGGACTTACGAGCAGTACTTC. This sequence encodes CASSLVAGTYEQYF. V and J are TRBV28 and TRBJ2-7, with 8 bases matching TRBD2. CDR1 and CDR2 from the germline V gene are MDHEN and SYDVKM. This CDR3 spans 14 amino acids. J lost 4 bases, V lost 2 bases, and 4 bases had no gene match.

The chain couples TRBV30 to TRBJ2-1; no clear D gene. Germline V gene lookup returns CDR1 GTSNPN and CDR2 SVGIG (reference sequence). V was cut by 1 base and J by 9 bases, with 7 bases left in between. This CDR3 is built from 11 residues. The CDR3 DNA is TGTGCCTGGAGTGACACCTCTGAGCAGTTCTTC. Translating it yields CAWSDTSEQFF.

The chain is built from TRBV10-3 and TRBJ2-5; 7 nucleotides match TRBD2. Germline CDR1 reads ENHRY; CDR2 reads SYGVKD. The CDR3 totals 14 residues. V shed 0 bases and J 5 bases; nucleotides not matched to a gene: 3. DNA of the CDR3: TGTGCCATCAGTGAGTCCTACGGGGGGGAGACCCAGTACTTC. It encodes CAISESYGGETQYF.

CDR3 DNA: TGCAGCGTGGTGACAGGGGGCGCCTTACACTATGGCTACACCTTC. Translation gives CSVVTGGALHYGYTF. This chain links TRBV29-1 with TRBJ1-2; 10 nucleotides match TRBD1. Germline V gene data show CDR1 as SQVTM and CDR2 as ANQGSEA. The CDR3 runs to 15 residues. The trim removed 6 bases at V and 3 bases at J, leaving 10 bases unmatched.

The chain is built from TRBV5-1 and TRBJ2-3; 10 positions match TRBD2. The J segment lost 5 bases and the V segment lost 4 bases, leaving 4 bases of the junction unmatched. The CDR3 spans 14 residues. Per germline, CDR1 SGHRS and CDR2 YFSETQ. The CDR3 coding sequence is TGCGCCAGCAGCGAGCGGGGGGGCGGAGATACGCAGTATTTT. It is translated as CASSERGGGDTQYF. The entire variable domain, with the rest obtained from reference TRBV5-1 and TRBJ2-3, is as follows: KAGVTQTPRYLIKTRGQQVTLSCSPISGHRSVSWYQQTPGQGLQFLFEYFSETQRNKGNFPGRFSGRQFSNSRSEMNVSTLELGDSALYLCASSERGGGDTQYFGPGTRLTVL.

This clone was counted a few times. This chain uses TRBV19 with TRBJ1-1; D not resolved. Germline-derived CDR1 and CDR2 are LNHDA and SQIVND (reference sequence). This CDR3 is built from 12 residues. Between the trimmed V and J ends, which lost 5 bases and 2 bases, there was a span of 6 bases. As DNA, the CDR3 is TGTGCCAGTAGTCCGGGAAACACTGAAGCTTTCTTT. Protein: CASSPGNTEAFF.

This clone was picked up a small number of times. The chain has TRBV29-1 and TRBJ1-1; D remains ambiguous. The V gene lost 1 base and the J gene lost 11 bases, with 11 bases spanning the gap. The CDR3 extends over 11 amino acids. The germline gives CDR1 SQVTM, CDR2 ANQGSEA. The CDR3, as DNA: TGCAGCGTTGAAGGACCAGGAAGGGCTTTCTTT. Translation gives CSVEGPGRAFF.

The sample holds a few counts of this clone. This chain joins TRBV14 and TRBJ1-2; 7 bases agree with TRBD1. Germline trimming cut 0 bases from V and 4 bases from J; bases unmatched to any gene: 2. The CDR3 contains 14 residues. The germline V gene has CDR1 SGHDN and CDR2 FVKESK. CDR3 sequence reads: CASSQDKGAYGYTF. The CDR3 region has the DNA TGTGCCAGCAGCCAAGACAAGGGGGCCTATGGCTACACCTTC.

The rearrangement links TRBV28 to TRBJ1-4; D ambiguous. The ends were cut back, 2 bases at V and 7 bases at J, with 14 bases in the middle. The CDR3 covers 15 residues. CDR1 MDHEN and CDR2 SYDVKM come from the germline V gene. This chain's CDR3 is CASSLGFSWAEKLFF. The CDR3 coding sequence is TGTGCCAGCAGTTTAGGATTTTCTTGGGCTGAAAAACTGTTTTTT.

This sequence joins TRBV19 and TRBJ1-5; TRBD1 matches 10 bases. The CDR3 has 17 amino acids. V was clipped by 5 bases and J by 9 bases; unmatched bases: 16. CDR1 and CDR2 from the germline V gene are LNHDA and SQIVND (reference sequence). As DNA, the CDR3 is TGTGCCAGTAGTTCACCACCCGGACAGGGGGATAACCTGCCCCAGCATTTT. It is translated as CASSSPPGQGDNLPQHF.